This entry lists 13 T cell receptor beta chains sequenced from one sample in a study of blood T cell repertoires in COVID-19. Measured with immunoSEQ multiplex PCR; TCRdb has only the in-frame clones, and not every one. The repertoire holds approximately 68,000 clones, with roughly 87% as singletons. The sequenced sample was peripheral blood. These receptors were collected from a human donor in a cohort sampled during active COVID-19.

This clone has a handful of counts. Other DNA sequences in the sample encode the same CDR3. The gene calls are TRBV18 and TRBJ1-5, with D uncertain. The CDR3 is 13 residues long. Germline V gene sequence: CDR1 KGHSH, CDR2 LQKENI. V lost 2 bases, J lost 2 bases, and 4 bases lay in between. The CDR3 is CASSPERNQPQHF. The DNA of the CDR3 is TGTGCCAGCTCACCAGAGCGCAATCAGCCCCAGCATTTT.

The chain recombines TRBV7-2 with TRBJ2-7; TRBD1 matches at 11 bases. CDR1 and CDR2 (germline): SGHTA, FQGNSA. The CDR3 is made up of 16 amino acids. The junction had 8 bases not matched to a gene; V was cut back by 2 bases and J by 5 bases. The CDR3 coding sequence is TGTGCCAGCAGCTTAAGGGGAGGACAGGGGGCGGACGAGCAGTACTTC. It specifies CASSLRGGQGADEQYF. Full variable domain (rest looked up from reference TRBV7-2 and TRBJ2-7): GAGVSQSPSNKVTEKGKDVELRCDPISGHTALYWYRQSLGQGLEFLIYFQGNSAPDKSGLPSDRFSAERTGGSVSTLTIQRTQQEDSAVYLCASSLRGGQGADEQYFGPGTRLTVT.

This chain uses TRBV27 with TRBJ2-7; D is possibly TRBD2 (5 bases). The CDR3 extends over 15 amino acids. Trimming took 0 bases from V and 4 from J, leaving 13 bases between them. CDR1 is MNHEY and CDR2 is SMNVEV in the germline V gene (reference sequence). The CDR3 DNA is TGTGCCAGCAGTTTATCAACACCGGAGCGGTACGAGCAGTACTTC. This codes for CASSLSTPERYEQYF.

The rearrangement links TRBV4-1 to TRBJ2-3, with D tentatively TRBD2 (5 bases). The CDR3 runs 17 residues. Trimming pared 5 bases from V and 2 bases from J, leaving 20 bases between. Germline lookup yields CDR1 MGHRA and CDR2 YSYEKL. The CDR3 sequence: CASSVLNMGSDTDTQYF. In nucleotides, the CDR3 is TGCGCCAGCAGCGTCCTGAATATGGGGAGCGACACAGATACGCAGTATTTT.

The chain recombines TRBV4-2 with TRBJ2-1; 8 nucleotides align to TRBD2. Germline CDR1 reads LGHNA; CDR2 reads YNFKEQ. V was clipped by 0 bases and J by 4 bases; unmatched bases: 5. The CDR3 totals 16 residues. The DNA for the CDR3 is TGTGCCAGCAGCCAAGAGTGGCGGGGGGCTTACAATGAGCAGTTCTTC. Translation gives CASSQEWRGAYNEQFF.

The rearrangement joins TRBV19 to TRBJ2-5, with TRBD1 matching 12 bases. This CDR3 has 17 residues. V lost 1 base to trimming and J lost 5 bases; unmatched junction nucleotides: 8. Looked up from germline, CDR1 is LNHDA and CDR2 is SQIVND (reference sequence). The CDR3 nucleotides read TGTGCCAGTAGTATAGCGCCGGGACAGGGGGCGCGGGAGACCCAGTACTTC. This encodes CASSIAPGQGARETQYF.

The V and J genes are TRBV12-3 or TRBV12-4 and TRBJ1-1; unclear D gene. V lost 2 bases, J lost 5 bases, and 6 bases lay in between. This CDR3 has 12 residues. The CDR3 DNA reads TGTGCCAGCAGTTTACGGGGTACTGAAGCTTTCTTT. Translation gives CASSLRGTEAFF.

The chain uses TRBV13 and TRBJ2-3; 8 bases agree with TRBD1. Germline trimming cut 5 bases from V and 0 bases from J; bases unmatched to any gene: 4. The V gene's germline CDR1 is PRHDT and CDR2 FYEKMQ (reference sequence). CDR3 length equals 15 residues. Here the CDR3 DNA reads TGTGCCAGCAGCCTCCGACAGGGGAGCACAGATACGCAGTATTTT. This codes for CASSLRQGSTDTQYF. The full variable domain, in which reference TRBV13 and TRBJ2-3 provide the parts outside the CDR3, is AAGVIQSPRHLIKEKRETATLKCYPIPRHDTVYWYQQGPGQDPQFLISFYEKMQSDKGSIPDRFSAQQFSDYHSELNMSSLELGDSALYFCASSLRQGSTDTQYFGPGTRLTVL.

This chain uses TRBV28 with TRBJ1-2, with unresolved D. Deletions cut 8 bases from V and 2 bases from J, with 21 bases between. The CDR3 consists of 16 residues. The germline V gene encodes CDR1 MDHEN and CDR2 SYDVKM. The CDR3 spells CASRGMSRDRNYGYTF. DNA for the CDR3: TGTGCCAGCCGCGGAATGAGTAGAGACCGGAACTATGGCTACACCTTC.

The J gene is TRBJ1-2, the V gene TRBV24-1, with D perhaps matching TRBD1 (6 bases). CDR1 and CDR2 from the germline V gene are KGHDR and SFDVKD. Trimming pared 9 bases from V and 5 bases from J, leaving 15 bases between. This CDR3 region has 13 residues. In DNA, the CDR3 is TGTGCCACCTCGGCAGGGGAAGGGTATGGCTACACCTTC. This encodes CATSAGEGYGYTF.

This rearrangement joins TRBV7-2 to TRBJ1-3; D is ambiguous. V shed 4 bases and J shed 0 bases, with 13 bases lying between them. Per the germline V gene, CDR1 is SGHTA and CDR2 is FQGNSA. CDR3 length: 16 amino acids. In nucleotides, the CDR3 is TGTGCCAGCAGCTCATACGGGTCCCACTCTGGAAACACCATATATTTT. As protein: CASSSYGSHSGNTIYF. The variable domain in full, with the rest retrieved from reference TRBV7-2 and TRBJ1-3, is GAGVSQSPSNKVTEKGKDVELRCDPISGHTALYWYRQSLGQGLEFLIYFQGNSAPDKSGLPSDRFSAERTGGSVSTLTIQRTQQEDSAVYLCASSSYGSHSGNTIYFGEGSWLTVV.

J is TRBJ1-3 and V is TRBV6-5; maybe TRBD1 (5 bases). Germline CDR1 is MNHEY and CDR2 is SVGAGI. This CDR3 has 15 residues. The germline V and J ends were trimmed by 7 bases and 0 bases, with 13 bases remaining between them. CDR3 sequence (DNA): TGTGCCAGCAACGTGGGGCAAAGCTCTGGAAACACCATATATTTT. This codes for CASNVGQSSGNTIYF.

In its sample, this clone was seen a few times. The chain recombines TRBV19 with TRBJ1-1; possible D gene TRBD1, 5 bases. Between the trimmed V and J ends, which lost 3 bases and 4 bases, there was a span of 12 bases. The CDR3 contains 14 residues. Germline CDR1 is LNHDA and CDR2 is SQIVND (reference sequence). The CDR3 here is CASSMGGLGTEAFF. In DNA form, the CDR3 reads TGTGCCAGTAGTATGGGGGGACTTGGCACTGAAGCTTTCTTT.